These 25 T cell receptor beta chains were all obtained from the same sample, sequenced in a study of Ad26.COV2.S vaccination and SARS-CoV-2 variants. Treatment in this sample: some 20 received Ad26.COV2.S at low or high dose, single or two shots; 5 received placebo; per-sample allocation not given. Collection of samples fell on day 63 after the first vaccine or placebo injection. The repertoire was sequenced with immunoSEQ multiplex PCR; TCRdb's copy has only in-frame clones and lacks some. The sample lists 400,000 to 500,000 clones, 89% seen once, with about 2.5% in the top ten. The sequencing here drew on peripheral blood, taken in a trial of Ad26.COV2.S vaccine versus placebo. The receptors were gathered from a person between 18 and 60 years old who received the Ad26.COV2.S COVID-19 vaccine or a placebo.

This clone occurred a few times. V usage is TRBV27 and J usage is TRBJ1-2; TRBD1 is a possible D gene (6 bases). V gave up 3 bases and J gave up 6 bases, with 11 bases separating them. This CDR3 spans 13 amino acids. Germline V gene sequence: CDR1 MNHEY, CDR2 SMNVEV (reference sequence). The DNA for the CDR3 is TGTGCCAGCAGTTTTGGAGGGGGTCATGGCTACACCTTC. Its protein is CASSFGGGHGYTF.

The rearrangement uses TRBV18 and TRBJ1-5; no firm D call. Trimming stripped 3 bases from V and 0 bases from J, with 12 bases between. CDR1 and CDR2 (germline): KGHSH, LQKENI. The length of the CDR3 is 16 residues. The CDR3 loop is CASSPQSSYSNQPQHF. Here the CDR3 DNA reads TGTGCCAGCTCACCTCAGTCTTCCTATAGCAATCAGCCCCAGCATTTT.

The gene calls are TRBV7-8 and TRBJ2-5, with a tentative D call TRBD1 (6 bases). With 6 bases removed from V and 0 bases from J, the gap between germline ends came to 11 bases. The CDR3 contains 14 residues. Per the germline V gene, CDR1 is SGHVS and CDR2 is FQNEAQ. The CDR3 bases are TGTGCCAGCAGATGGGGGCGAAACCAAGAGACCCAGTACTTC. As protein: CASRWGRNQETQYF. Based on the CDR3 plus reference TRBV7-8 and TRBJ2-5, the full variable domain is GAGVSQSPRYKVAKRGQDVALRCDPISGHVSLFWYQQALGQGPEFLTYFQNEAQLDKSGLPSDRFFAERPEGSVSTLKIQRTQQEDSAVYLCASRWGRNQETQYFGPGTRLLVL.

The V and J genes are TRBV5-5 and TRBJ2-7; D uncertain. Germline CDR1 SGHKS, CDR2 YYEKEE (reference sequence). The CDR3 totals 16 residues. V lost 0 bases and J lost 2, with 15 bases in between. The chain's CDR3 is CASSLAPVDTAYEQYF. The CDR3 DNA follows: TGTGCCAGCAGCTTGGCCCCGGTCGACACCGCCTACGAGCAGTACTTC.

The V gene is TRBV7-2, the J gene TRBJ1-6; 9 bases line up with TRBD1. The CDR3 sequence is 17 residues long. Germline values: CDR1 SGHTA, CDR2 FQGNSA. After removal of 2 bases from V and 8 bases from J, the junction contained 10 bases not matched to a gene. The CDR3 is CASSLWGPGQGHSPLHF. The CDR3 bases are TGTGCCAGCAGCTTATGGGGCCCGGGACAGGGCCATTCACCCCTCCACTTT.

The rearrangement uses TRBV19 and TRBJ2-1; TRBD2 matches at 7 bases. V shed 3 bases, J shed 7 bases, and the junction held 9 bases outside the gene matches. Germline lookup yields CDR1 LNHDA and CDR2 SQIVND (reference sequence). The CDR3 extends over 15 amino acids. CDR3 region: CASSMGTGGDNEQFF. In DNA, the CDR3 is TGTGCCAGTAGTATGGGGACTGGGGGGGATAATGAGCAGTTCTTC.

Only one count was recorded for this clone. This sequence joins TRBV5-1 and TRBJ2-7; D not certain. Germline CDR1 SGHRS, CDR2 YFSETQ. This CDR3 region has 12 residues. V shed 1 base and J shed 5 bases, with 7 bases lying between them. The CDR3 DNA reads TGCGCCAGCAGCTTGCTAACGGACGAGCAGTACTTC. Residues: CASSLLTDEQYF.

The chain couples TRBV24-1 to TRBJ2-5; tentative D call: TRBD1 (6 bases). Trimming removed 4 bases at V and 2 bases at J, with 13 bases between. Germline CDR1 and CDR2: KGHDR and SFDVKD. The CDR3 contains 15 residues. The DNA for the CDR3 is TGTGCCACCAGTGACCGTTCACAGGGACAAGAGACCCAGTACTTC. This translates into CATSDRSQGQETQYF.

The gene calls are TRBV19 and TRBJ1-5; no firm D call. The CDR3 runs to 15 residues. Germline loops: CDR1 LNHDA, CDR2 SQIVND (reference sequence). With 9 bases removed from V and 2 bases from J, the gap between germline ends came to 17 bases. The CDR3 here is CASRPRLSGNQPQHF. CDR3 bases: TGTGCCAGCAGACCAAGGTTGTCCGGCAATCAGCCCCAGCATTTT. The variable domain in full, completed from reference TRBV19 and TRBJ1-5, reads DGGITQSPKYLFRKEGQNVTLSCEQNLNHDAMYWYRQDPGQGLRLIYYSQIVNDFQKGDIAEGYSVSREKKESFPLTVTSAQKNPTAFYLCASRPRLSGNQPQHFGDGTRLSIL.

The DNA of the CDR3 is TGTGCCAGCAGCCACGATCCAAAAAGTGAAAAACTGTTTTTT. Its protein product is CASSHDPKSEKLFF. The chain links TRBV5-4 to TRBJ1-4; unclear D gene. CDR3 length equals 14 residues. Germline CDR1 reads SGHNT; CDR2 reads YYREEE (reference sequence). V shed 4 bases and J shed 7 bases, with 14 bases lying between them.

This clone occurred once. The rearrangement joins TRBV6-6 to TRBJ1-1; no clear D. The V gene lost 6 bases and the J gene lost 1 base, with 9 bases spanning the gap. Germline CDR1 is MNHNY and CDR2 is SVGAGI (reference sequence). The CDR3 is 13 residues long. In DNA form, the CDR3 reads TGTGCCAGCAGCCAACAGCCGAACACTGAAGCTTTCTTT. It specifies CASSQQPNTEAFF.

This chain uses TRBV4-2 with TRBJ1-2; D perhaps matches TRBD1 (5 bases). The ends were cut back, 4 bases at V and 4 bases at J, with 10 bases in the middle. CDR1 and CDR2 from the germline V gene are LGHNA and YNFKEQ. The CDR3 runs to 13 residues. The CDR3 DNA sequence: TGTGCCAGCAGCCTTCGACAGTTCTATGGCTACACCTTC. Translated, it gives CASSLRQFYGYTF.

The V call is TRBV5-1, the J call TRBJ2-1, with 8 nucleotides matching TRBD1. The length of the CDR3 is 14 residues. The V gene's germline CDR1 is SGHRS and CDR2 YFSETQ. The V and J ends lost 9 bases and 3 bases, in that order; junction bases with no gene match: 8. The CDR3 spells CATSYRGSYNEQFF. The CDR3 nucleotides are TGCGCCACCTCCTACAGGGGGAGCTACAATGAGCAGTTCTTC.

This clone came up once. This chain joins TRBV9 and TRBJ1-1; the D is unclear. The CDR3 length is 15 residues. The V gene lost 0 bases and the J gene lost 0 bases, with 9 bases spanning the gap. Germline V gene sequence: CDR1 SGDLS, CDR2 YYNGEE. CDR3 sequence (DNA): TGTGCCAGCAGCGTAGCCACCAGGATGAACACTGAAGCTTTCTTT. This translates into CASSVATRMNTEAFF.

This clone was counted a single time. The chain has TRBV2 and TRBJ1-1; D unresolved. The CDR3 loop spans 14 amino acids. Trimming pared 8 bases from V and 0 bases from J, leaving 13 bases between. Germline V lookup: CDR1 SNHLY, CDR2 FYNNEI. The CDR3 here is CASSNSRMNTEAFF. Written as DNA, the CDR3 is TGTGCCAGCTCAAACAGCCGTATGAACACTGAAGCTTTCTTT.

The chain uses TRBV4-2 and TRBJ2-3, with D possibly being TRBD1 or TRBD2 (5 bases each). In germline, CDR1 is LGHNA, CDR2 YNFKEQ. V was cut by 0 bases and J by 1 base, with 17 bases left in between. CDR3 length: 18 amino acids. The CDR3 region has the DNA TGTGCCAGCAGCCAAGATTGGGGGAGCCCCAGGGGCACAGATACGCAGTATTTT. It translates to CASSQDWGSPRGTDTQYF.

This rearrangement joins TRBV4-2 to TRBJ2-3, with 8 bases matching TRBD2. Germline V gene lookup returns CDR1 LGHNA and CDR2 YNFKEQ. J gave up 0 bases and V 4 bases, and 18 bases lay outside the gene matches. The CDR3 length is 20 residues. CDR3 in amino acids: CASSREIRSGMFSSTDTQYF. The CDR3 region has the DNA TGTGCCAGCAGCCGGGAAATTCGTAGCGGGATGTTCTCTAGCACAGATACGCAGTATTTT.

This rearrangement joins TRBV7-2 to TRBJ2-3; 7 bases line up with TRBD2. Per the germline V gene, CDR1 is SGHTA and CDR2 is FQGNSA. With 5 bases clipped from V and 6 bases from J, the junction kept 8 bases outside the gene matches. The CDR3 length is 14 residues. CDR3 in DNA: TGTGCCAGCAGCCTTAAGTGGGGGGGGGATACGCAGTATTTT. Translated: CASSLKWGGDTQYF.

The chain has TRBV6-5 and TRBJ2-7; D is ambiguous. V lost 0 bases and J lost 6, with 15 bases in between. The CDR3 totals 15 residues. Germline V gene data show CDR1 as MNHEY and CDR2 as SVGAGI. The CDR3 reads CASSYSLGLPGEQYF. DNA of the CDR3: TGTGCCAGCAGTTACTCGTTGGGCCTTCCAGGCGAGCAGTACTTC.

In nucleotides, the CDR3 is TGTGCCAGCAGTTCCTCCAACGGACAGCCCCAGCAGTACTTC. Its protein is CASSSSNGQPQQYF. This rearrangement joins TRBV28 to TRBJ2-7; D perhaps matches TRBD1 (6 bases). The germline V gene encodes CDR1 MDHEN and CDR2 SYDVKM. The CDR3 is made up of 14 amino acids. Trimming pared 4 bases from V and 8 bases from J, leaving 18 bases between.

This chain's CDR3 is CSAPDRGYTF. In DNA form, the CDR3 reads TGCAGTGCTCCGGACCGGGGCTACACCTTC. The rearrangement joins TRBV20-1 to TRBJ1-2; D is undetermined. This CDR3 comprises 10 residues. Trimming took 5 bases from V and 8 from J, leaving 9 bases between them. Per the germline V gene, CDR1 is DFQATT and CDR2 is SNEGSKA (reference sequence).

The DNA for the CDR3 is TGCGCCAGCAGCCAACGTAAGGGGAACACTGAAGCTTTCTTT. Protein: CASSQRKGNTEAFF. The genes are TRBV4-3 and TRBJ1-1; unclear D gene. The CDR3 totals 14 residues. Germline V gene lookup returns CDR1 LGHNA and CDR2 YSLEER. The V end was cut by 2 bases, the J end by 1 base, with 8 bases between.

The chain couples TRBV5-1 to TRBJ1-3; 7 bases are a match to TRBD1. The CDR3 sequence is 14 residues long. V shed 1 base, J shed 2 bases, and the junction held 0 bases outside the gene matches. Per the germline V gene, CDR1 is SGHRS and CDR2 is YFSETQ. CDR3 amino acids: CASSLTGAGNTIYF. In DNA, the CDR3 is TGCGCCAGCAGCTTGACAGGGGCTGGAAACACCATATATTTT.

V is TRBV7-8 and J is TRBJ2-1; 7 bases fit TRBD2. J lost 8 bases, V lost 1 base, and 2 bases had no gene match. The CDR3 runs to 13 residues. Per germline, CDR1 SGHVS and CDR2 FQNEAQ. This chain's CDR3 is CASSLVGGDEQFF. The CDR3 nucleotides read TGTGCCAGCAGCTTAGTGGGGGGGGATGAGCAGTTCTTC.

This sequence joins TRBV28 and TRBJ2-5; D is unclear. Germline V gives CDR1 MDHEN, CDR2 SYDVKM. Between the trimmed V and J ends, which lost 4 bases and 3 bases, there was a span of 9 bases. The CDR3 extends over 13 amino acids. The CDR3 DNA reads as TGTGCCAGCAGTTCGTGGACGGAAGAGACCCAGTACTTC. It yields the protein CASSSWTEETQYF.